A selection of T cell receptor beta chains follows, all from one sample in a study of T cell changes during pregnancy in multiple sclerosis. Using immunoSEQ multiplex PCR, the repertoire was profiled, and TCRdb retains in-frame clones only, with some absent. The sample includes about 47,000 clones, roughly 90% of them seen just once. Material: peripheral blood, obtained in the first trimester of pregnancy. The receptors originated from a female donor with multiple sclerosis, enrolled in a pregnancy study. Each CDR3 is given with its conserved first and last residue. A D gene is named only where the DNA matches it firmly. Size tells how often a clone was seen (once, few, many) or the class of an expanded clone, and some rows leave it out.

TRBV29-1,TRBJ1-6,NA,TRBD1,CSVGETGPNSPLHF,TGCAGCGTTGGGGAGACAGGGCCTAATTCACCCCTCCACTTT
TRBV19,TRBJ2-7,NA,NA,CASSRDRNYEQYF,TGTGCCAGTAGTCGTGACAGAAACTACGAGCAGTACTTC
TRBV7-9,TRBJ1-4,NA,TRBD1,CAGSLSGQGATNEKLFF,TGTGCCGGCAGCTTATCCGGACAGGGGGCAACTAATGAAAAACTGTTTTTT
TRBV5-1,TRBJ2-3,NA,NA,CASSLGRWGVYTDTQYF,TGCGCCAGCAGCTTGGGTCGTTGGGGGGTCTACACAGATACGCAGTATTTT
TRBV7-3,TRBJ1-6,NA,NA,CASSLTPGAGSPLHF,TGTGCCAGCAGCTTAACGCCAGGGGCAGGGTCACCCCTCCACTTT
TRBV7-3,TRBJ2-7,NA,TRBD1,CASSLDRVSYEQYF,TGTGCCAGCAGCTTAGACAGGGTGTCCTACGAGCAGTACTTC
TRBV9,TRBJ1-1,NA,NA,CASSSDGTLEAFF,TGTGCCAGCAGCTCCGACGGGACACTTGAAGCTTTCTTT
TRBV29-1,TRBJ1-2,NA,NA,CSVQRGTGGYTF,TGCAGCGTTCAAAGGGGCACGGGTGGCTACACCTTC
TRBV5-1,TRBJ2-1,NA,NA,CASSLGGENEQFF,TGCGCCAGCAGCTTGGGCGGGGAAAATGAGCAGTTCTTC
TRBV27,TRBJ2-2,few,TRBD2,CASSLFAGVTGELFF,TGTGCCAGCAGTCTCTTTGCGGGAGTCACCGGGGAGCTGTTTTTT
TRBV15,TRBJ2-3,NA,NA,CATSPRRVTDTQYF,TGTGCCACCAGCCCCCGGCGGGTCACAGATACGCAGTATTTT
TRBV5-1,TRBJ2-7,NA,NA,CASSPSQGYYEQYF,TGCGCCAGCAGCCCTTCACAGGGATACTACGAGCAGTACTTC
TRBV28,TRBJ2-5,NA,TRBD1,CASRLTGTETQYF,TGTGCCAGCAGACTGACAGGGACCGAGACCCAGTACTTC
TRBV2,TRBJ1-4,NA,NA,CASSFSGATNEKLFF,TGTGCCAGCAGTTTTTCCGGGGCAACTAATGAAAAACTGTTTTTT
TRBV19,TRBJ1-1,NA,NA,CASRLGGAMTEAFF,TGTGCCAGTAGACTCGGGGGGGCTATGACTGAAGCTTTCTTT
TRBV7-3,TRBJ2-2,once,NA,CASSSTGGRGELFF,TGTGCCAGCAGCTCGACGGGGGGCAGGGGGGAGCTGTTTTTT
TRBV30,TRBJ1-2,NA,NA,CAWSSTAGTLAWGYTF,TGTGCCTGGAGTTCGACCGCCGGGACTCTTGCTTGGGGCTACACCTTC
TRBV2,TRBJ2-3,once,NA,CASRERPTPGLKKRDTQYF,TGTGCCAGCAGGGAACGTCCCACCCCGGGCCTAAAAAAGCGGGATACGCAGTATTTT
TRBV7-9,TRBJ1-1,once,NA,CASSFDRLNTEAFF,TGTGCCAGCAGCTTCGACAGACTGAACACTGAAGCTTTCTTT
TRBV6-5,TRBJ2-1,NA,NA,CASSTGYEQFF,TGTGCCAGCAGTACAGGGTACGAGCAGTTCTTC
TRBV30,TRBJ2-1,NA,TRBD1,CAWSLWGQGYYRGNEQFF,TGTGCCTGGAGCCTCTGGGGACAGGGTTATTACAGGGGGAATGAGCAGTTCTTC
TRBV11-2,TRBJ2-1,NA,TRBD2,CASSLDRLAGKDEQFF,TGTGCCAGCAGCTTAGATAGGCTAGCGGGGAAGGATGAGCAGTTCTTC
TRBV6-6,TRBJ1-6,few,NA,CASSYSRQDDSPLHF,TGTGCCAGCAGTTACTCGAGACAGGACGATTCACCCCTCCACTTT
TRBV18,TRBJ1-1,NA,NA,CASSPSLDTEAFF,TGTGCCAGCTCACCGAGTTTGGACACTGAAGCTTTCTTT
TRBV7-6,TRBJ2-2,NA,NA,CASSLVARSGELFF,TGTGCCAGCAGCTTAGTCGCGCGGTCTGGGGAGCTGTTTTTT
TRBV9,TRBJ2-3,NA,NA,CASSVVMGGDTQYF,TGTGCCAGCAGCGTAGTGATGGGGGGAGATACGCAGTATTTT
TRBV29-1,TRBJ1-1,NA,NA,CSGQQGTNTEAFF,TGCAGCGGCCAGCAGGGGACGAACACTGAAGCTTTCTTT
TRBV30,TRBJ1-5,NA,NA,CAWSTKTGQPQHF,TGTGCCTGGAGTACGAAGACTGGCCAGCCCCAGCATTTT
TRBV5-1,TRBJ1-2,NA,NA,CASSLGFGGDYGYTF,TGCGCCAGCAGCTTGGGGTTCGGGGGTGACTATGGCTACACCTTC
TRBV5-1,TRBJ1-1,NA,NA,CASSWGRQVRNTEAFF,TGCGCCAGCAGCTGGGGGAGACAGGTCAGAAACACTGAAGCTTTCTTT
TRBV7-9,TRBJ2-5,NA,TRBD2,CASSLGLAGTKETQYF,TGTGCCAGCAGCTTAGGTCTAGCGGGGACTAAAGAGACCCAGTACTTC